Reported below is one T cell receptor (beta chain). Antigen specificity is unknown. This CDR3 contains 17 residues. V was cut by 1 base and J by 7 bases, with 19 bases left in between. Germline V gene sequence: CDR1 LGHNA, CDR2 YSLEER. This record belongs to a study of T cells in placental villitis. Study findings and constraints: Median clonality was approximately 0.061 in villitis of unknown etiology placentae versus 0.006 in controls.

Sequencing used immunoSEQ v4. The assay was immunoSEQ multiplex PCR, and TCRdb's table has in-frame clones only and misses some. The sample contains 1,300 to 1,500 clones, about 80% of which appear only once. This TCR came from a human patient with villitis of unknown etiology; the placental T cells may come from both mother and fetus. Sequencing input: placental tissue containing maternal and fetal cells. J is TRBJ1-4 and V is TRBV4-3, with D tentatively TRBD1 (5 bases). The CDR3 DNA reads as TGCGCCAGCAGCCAAGGGCATGCGGCAGGGTCTACTGAAAAACTGTTTTTT. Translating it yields CASSQGHAAGSTEKLFF.